This T cell receptor beta chain was documented in a study of cytomegalovirus exposure and HLA in healthy donors. Regarding this clone: No antigen is known for it.

This CDR3 is built from 17 residues. The germline CDR1 and CDR2 sequences are MDHEN and SYDVKM. V was shortened by 4 bases and J by 2 bases, with 19 bases between the two germline ends. Study-wide points: A later analysis, which compared TCR beta chains of equal frequency, found the HLA-associated ones more clonally expanded. Available immune exposure information covered CMV serostatus only. One cluster of highly shared sequence variants probably arose as a sequencing artifact. Later analysis demonstrated an association between a missense DCLRE1C variant and TCR beta V- and J-gene trimming.

The PCR made use of 60 Vbeta and 13 Jbeta primers. Repertoires were generated with immunoSEQ multiplex PCR, while TCRdb's copy carries only in-frame clones and drops some. The sample carries about 150,000 clones, approximately 84% recorded once. The clonotype comes from a woman in her thirties or forties in good health and CMV-seropositive. The V and J genes are TRBV28 and TRBJ2-3, with a weak D call TRBD1 (6 bases). The sequenced sample was PBMCs. This CDR3 is CASSSSTRGRSTDTQYF. The CDR3 coding sequence is TGTGCCAGCAGTTCTAGCACCAGGGGTAGGTCCACAGATACGCAGTATTTT. The entire variable domain, with the rest obtained from reference TRBV28 and TRBJ2-3, is as follows: DVKVTQSSRYLVKRTGEKVFLECVQDMDHENMFWYRQDPGLGLRLIYFSYDVKMKEKGDIPEGYSVSREKKERFSLILESASTNQTSMYLCASSSSTRGRSTDTQYFGPGTRLTVL.